These 25 T cell receptor beta chains share one sample of origin, sequenced in a study of cytotoxic CD8 clonotypes in ibrutinib-treated CLL. Assay: immunoSEQ multiplex PCR; the TCRdb copy retains only in-frame clones and omits some. The sample carries tens of thousands of clones, roughly three fifths recorded once. Sequencing used PBMCs, obtained after 24 months of ibrutinib treatment. These receptors were collected from a human donor with chronic lymphocytic leukemia.

The V gene is TRBV6-5, the J gene TRBJ2-3; maybe TRBD2 (6 bases). The CDR3 totals 15 residues. CDR1 MNHEY and CDR2 SVGAGI come from the germline V gene. The V end was cut by 2 bases, the J end by 4 bases, with 13 bases between. As DNA, the CDR3 is TGTGCCAGCAGTTACAACGGGGGTACCTCAGATACGCAGTATTTT. This sequence encodes CASSYNGGTSDTQYF.

Only a few counts were recorded for this clone. The chain links TRBV19 to TRBJ1-6; unclear D gene. V was shortened by 9 bases and J by 0 bases, with 12 bases between the two germline ends. The CDR3 covers 15 residues. Per the germline V gene, CDR1 is LNHDA and CDR2 is SQIVND (reference sequence). CDR3 sequence reads: CARPRNSSYNSPLHF. CDR3 sequence (DNA): TGTGCCAGACCCCGAAACAGCTCCTATAATTCACCCCTCCACTTT.

This clone was detected only a few times. This chain links TRBV6-6 with TRBJ2-3; 13 positions match TRBD2. The CDR3 is made up of 13 amino acids. With V trimmed by 8 bases and J by 5 bases, 1 base remained unmatched. Germline CDR1 MNHNY, CDR2 SVGAGI (reference sequence). The CDR3 loop is CASGTSGKDTQYF. The CDR3 nucleotides are TGTGCCAGCGGGACTAGCGGGAAAGATACGCAGTATTTT.

The table lists this clone with a few counts. The sample holds other DNA sequences that translate to the same CDR3. This chain joins TRBV2 and TRBJ2-1, with TRBD2 identical over 8 bases. From germline, CDR1 is SNHLY and CDR2 FYNNEI. V shed 6 bases, J shed 6 bases, and the junction held 4 bases outside the gene matches. The CDR3 spans 13 residues. The CDR3 spells CASSATSGNEQFF. In DNA form, the CDR3 reads TGTGCCAGCAGCGCAACTAGCGGCAATGAGCAGTTCTTC. Variable domain in full (rest from reference TRBV2 and TRBJ2-1): EPEVTQTPSHQVTQMGQEVILRCVPISNHLYFYWYRQILGQKVEFLVSFYNNEISEKSEIFDDQFSVERPDGSNFTLKIRSTKLEDSAMYFCASSATSGNEQFFGPGTRLTVL.

The chain has TRBV28 and TRBJ2-3; D gene uncertain. Trimming shortened V by 2 bases and J by 4 bases, and 10 bases separated the two germline ends. This CDR3 comprises 14 residues. Germline V lookup: CDR1 MDHEN, CDR2 SYDVKM. This chain's CDR3 is CASSLGPRPDTQYF. The CDR3, as DNA: TGTGCCAGCAGTTTAGGGCCCCGCCCAGATACGCAGTATTTT.

The chain couples TRBV2 to TRBJ2-1; possibly TRBD2 for D (5 bases). Trimming took off 3 bases at V and 7 bases at J, with 10 bases between the two ends. Germline assignment: CDR1 SNHLY and CDR2 FYNNEI. CDR3 length: 13 amino acids. CDR3 DNA: TGTGCCAGCAGTGAGGGCAGGAGGAATGAGCAGTTCTTC. Translating it yields CASSEGRRNEQFF. The variable domain in full, completed from reference TRBV2 and TRBJ2-1, reads EPEVTQTPSHQVTQMGQEVILRCVPISNHLYFYWYRQILGQKVEFLVSFYNNEISEKSEIFDDQFSVERPDGSNFTLKIRSTKLEDSAMYFCASSEGRRNEQFFGPGTRLTVL.

J is TRBJ1-6 and V is TRBV5-1; D gene uncertain. The germline CDR1 and CDR2 sequences are SGHRS and YFSETQ. V lost 0 bases to trimming and J lost 7 bases, with 17 bases between them. The CDR3 loop spans 17 amino acids. CDR3 nucleotide sequence: TGCGCCAGCAGCTTGGGGGTCAAAGGTAGGGTCAATTCACCCCTCCACTTT. Protein: CASSLGVKGRVNSPLHF.

The chain combines TRBV15 with TRBJ2-1; perhaps TRBD2 as D (6 bases). The V gene's germline CDR1 is LNHNV and CDR2 YYDKDF (reference sequence). This CDR3 region has 16 residues. The germline V and J ends were trimmed by 0 bases and 2 bases, with 11 bases remaining between them. CDR3 sequence: CATSRDPPGAYNEQFF. DNA of the CDR3: TGTGCCACCAGCAGAGATCCCCCGGGGGCCTACAATGAGCAGTTCTTC.

The rearrangement uses TRBV19 and TRBJ1-2, with 7 bases that match TRBD1. The CDR3 is made up of 13 amino acids. The germline V gene encodes CDR1 LNHDA and CDR2 SQIVND (reference sequence). The junction had 9 bases not matched to a gene; V was cut back by 7 bases and J by 7 bases. The CDR3 here is CASTPQGLGGYTF. As DNA, the CDR3 is TGTGCCAGTACCCCACAGGGGTTGGGTGGCTACACCTTC.

The chain joins TRBV11-2 to TRBJ1-3; D is unclear. Germline V CDR1 and CDR2: SGHAT, FQNNGV. This CDR3 is built from 15 residues. V lost 0 bases and J lost 0, with 6 bases in between. CDR3 loop: CASSLDLLSGNTIYF. The DNA of the CDR3 is TGTGCCAGCAGCTTAGATCTGCTCTCTGGAAACACCATATATTTT.

This clone has only a few counts. The genes are TRBV5-3 and TRBJ1-1; the match to TRBD1 covers 7 bases. TRBV5-3 is an ORF; its function is uncertain. CDR3 length: 13 amino acids. The V and J ends lost 3 bases and 4 bases, in that order; junction bases with no gene match: 3. Here the CDR3 reads CARSSRQGTEAFF. CDR3 nucleotide sequence: TGTGCCAGAAGCTCTAGACAGGGCACTGAAGCTTTCTTT.

This clone was observed many times. This chain connects TRBV18 to TRBJ1-1; TRBD1 agrees at 7 bases. Trimming removed 0 bases from V and 5 bases from J; junction bases left unmatched: 3. This CDR3 contains 14 residues. CDR1 and CDR2 (germline): KGHSH, LQKENI. The DNA of the CDR3 is TGTGCCAGCTCACCACCCGGCAGGGGGACTGAAGCTTTCTTT. Translation gives CASSPPGRGTEAFF.

In this sample, this clone turned up a few times. The chain carries TRBV6-5 and TRBJ2-5; possibly TRBD1 or TRBD2 for D (5 bases each). The germline gives CDR1 MNHEY, CDR2 SVGAGI. V lost 6 bases, J lost 8 bases, and 19 bases lay in between. The CDR3 contains 14 residues. The CDR3 bases are TGTGCCAGCAGCCTAGGGACCCACCTCGGAACCCAGTACTTC. Protein: CASSLGTHLGTQYF.

This clone was seen just once. This chain connects TRBV18 to TRBJ1-2; 10 nucleotides agree with TRBD1. Germline lookup yields CDR1 KGHSH and CDR2 LQKENI. V shed 8 bases, J shed 8 bases, and the junction held 11 bases outside the gene matches. The CDR3 runs 14 residues. The chain's CDR3 is CASIRDRGVKGYTF. CDR3 DNA sequence: TGTGCCAGCATTCGGGACAGGGGAGTGAAGGGCTACACCTTC.

This clone has a single count. The rearrangement uses TRBV28 and TRBJ2-3, with 9 positions matching TRBD2. Germline CDR1 and CDR2: MDHEN and SYDVKM. V shed 2 bases, J shed 0 bases, and the junction held 6 bases outside the gene matches. CDR3 length: 17 amino acids. As DNA, the CDR3 is TGTGCCAGCAGTTTACCCAGCGGGAGGTTGAGCACAGATACGCAGTATTTT. Protein product: CASSLPSGRLSTDTQYF.

This clone was counted many times. The J gene is TRBJ1-1, the V gene TRBV4-2; a weak D match, TRBD1 (6 bases). Looked up from germline, CDR1 is LGHNA and CDR2 is YNFKEQ. CDR3 length: 14 amino acids. The V end lost 0 bases, the J end lost 6 bases, and 11 bases lay between the germline ends. CDR3 sequence: CASSQDGPGAEAFF. DNA of the CDR3: TGTGCCAGCAGCCAAGACGGGCCAGGGGCTGAAGCTTTCTTT.

This chain links TRBV5-1 with TRBJ2-7; D is perhaps TRBD2 (9 bases). Trimming took 2 bases from V and 2 from J, leaving 29 bases between them. CDR1 SGHRS and CDR2 YFSETQ come from the germline V gene. CDR3 length equals 20 residues. CDR3 nucleotides: TGCGCCAGCAGCTTATCCATGACAGGGGCAGCGGGAGGATGGCCCTACGAGCAGTACTTC. Translating gives CASSLSMTGAAGGWPYEQYF.

The rearrangement joins TRBV5-6 to TRBJ2-7, with 8 positions matching TRBD1. There are 17 residues in the CDR3. J was trimmed by 4 bases and V by 4 bases; bases with no gene match: 16. From germline, CDR1 is SGHDT and CDR2 YYEEEE. The CDR3 reads CASSLKPRTGKVYEQYF. CDR3 nucleotide sequence: TGTGCCAGCAGCCTGAAGCCTCGGACAGGGAAAGTTTACGAGCAGTACTTC. Together with reference TRBV5-6 and TRBJ2-7, the CDR3 gives the full variable domain: DAGVTQSPTHLIKTRGQQVTLRCSPKSGHDTVSWYQQALGQGPQFIFQYYEEEERQRGNFPDRFSGHQFPNYSSELNVNALLLGDSALYLCASSLKPRTGKVYEQYFGPGTRLTVT.

A few counts support this clone. This rearrangement joins TRBV9 to TRBJ2-5; 8 bases are a match to TRBD1. The CDR3 length is 12 residues. V gave up 6 bases and J gave up 5 bases; unmatched junction bases: 3. The germline gives CDR1 SGDLS, CDR2 YYNGEE. The CDR3 nucleotides are TGTGCCAGCAATGCAGGGGGCGAGACCCAGTACTTC. This gives the protein CASNAGGETQYF.

In this sample, this clone turned up many times. V gene TRBV11-1 combines with J gene TRBJ2-1; a weak D match, TRBD2 (6 bases). This CDR3 contains 13 residues. Trimming cost V 3 bases and J 6 bases, with 9 bases left between them. Germline lookup yields CDR1 SGHAT and CDR2 FQDESV (reference sequence). The chain's CDR3 is CASSLGLPNEQFF. CDR3 in DNA: TGTGCCAGCAGCTTGGGACTCCCCAATGAGCAGTTCTTC.

Only a few counts were recorded for this clone. The rearrangement uses TRBV9 and TRBJ1-2, with 8 bases identical to TRBD1. V was pared by 4 bases and J by 3 bases, with 14 bases of the junction left unmatched. This CDR3 has 17 residues. CDR1 SGDLS and CDR2 YYNGEE come from the germline V gene. The CDR3 DNA follows: TGTGCCAGCAGCCCCGCACAGACAGGGGCCAAATACTATGGCTACACCTTC. As protein: CASSPAQTGAKYYGYTF.

The sample holds one count of this clone. The chain carries TRBV19 and TRBJ1-1, with 7 bases that match TRBD1. The V and J ends lost 10 bases and 1 base, in that order; junction bases with no gene match: 12. The CDR3 is 15 amino acids. The germline V gene encodes CDR1 LNHDA and CDR2 SQIVND (reference sequence). The CDR3 here is CATKRRGTENTEAFF. CDR3 in DNA: TGTGCCACCAAGAGGCGTGGGACAGAGAACACTGAAGCTTTCTTT.

This chain joins TRBV5-1 and TRBJ2-1, with D possibly called TRBD1 or TRBD2 (5 bases each). CDR1 and CDR2 from the germline V gene are SGHRS and YFSETQ. The germline V and J ends were trimmed by 6 bases and 8 bases, with 21 bases remaining between them. The CDR3 runs 15 residues. The CDR3 DNA is TGCGCCAGCAACATGGGACGTAGTCAGTTAGATGAGCAGTTCTTC. Protein: CASNMGRSQLDEQFF.

DNA for the CDR3: TGCAGCGTTGAAGATCGGCGGGGAGGCTACACCTTC. Protein product: CSVEDRRGGYTF. The chain is built from TRBV29-1 and TRBJ1-2, with unresolved D. This CDR3 has 12 residues. Per germline, CDR1 SQVTM and CDR2 ANQGSEA. V lost 0 bases to trimming and J lost 8 bases, with 10 bases between them.

The chain couples TRBV14 to TRBJ1-5, with D possibly matching TRBD1 (5 bases). The CDR3 totals 19 residues. V lost 5 bases and J lost 0, with 23 bases in between. The germline CDR1 and CDR2 sequences are SGHDN and FVKESK. This chain's CDR3 is CASSSLRQGTIYSNQPQHF. CDR3 coding DNA: TGTGCCAGCAGCTCCCTCAGGCAGGGTACGATATATAGCAATCAGCCCCAGCATTTT.